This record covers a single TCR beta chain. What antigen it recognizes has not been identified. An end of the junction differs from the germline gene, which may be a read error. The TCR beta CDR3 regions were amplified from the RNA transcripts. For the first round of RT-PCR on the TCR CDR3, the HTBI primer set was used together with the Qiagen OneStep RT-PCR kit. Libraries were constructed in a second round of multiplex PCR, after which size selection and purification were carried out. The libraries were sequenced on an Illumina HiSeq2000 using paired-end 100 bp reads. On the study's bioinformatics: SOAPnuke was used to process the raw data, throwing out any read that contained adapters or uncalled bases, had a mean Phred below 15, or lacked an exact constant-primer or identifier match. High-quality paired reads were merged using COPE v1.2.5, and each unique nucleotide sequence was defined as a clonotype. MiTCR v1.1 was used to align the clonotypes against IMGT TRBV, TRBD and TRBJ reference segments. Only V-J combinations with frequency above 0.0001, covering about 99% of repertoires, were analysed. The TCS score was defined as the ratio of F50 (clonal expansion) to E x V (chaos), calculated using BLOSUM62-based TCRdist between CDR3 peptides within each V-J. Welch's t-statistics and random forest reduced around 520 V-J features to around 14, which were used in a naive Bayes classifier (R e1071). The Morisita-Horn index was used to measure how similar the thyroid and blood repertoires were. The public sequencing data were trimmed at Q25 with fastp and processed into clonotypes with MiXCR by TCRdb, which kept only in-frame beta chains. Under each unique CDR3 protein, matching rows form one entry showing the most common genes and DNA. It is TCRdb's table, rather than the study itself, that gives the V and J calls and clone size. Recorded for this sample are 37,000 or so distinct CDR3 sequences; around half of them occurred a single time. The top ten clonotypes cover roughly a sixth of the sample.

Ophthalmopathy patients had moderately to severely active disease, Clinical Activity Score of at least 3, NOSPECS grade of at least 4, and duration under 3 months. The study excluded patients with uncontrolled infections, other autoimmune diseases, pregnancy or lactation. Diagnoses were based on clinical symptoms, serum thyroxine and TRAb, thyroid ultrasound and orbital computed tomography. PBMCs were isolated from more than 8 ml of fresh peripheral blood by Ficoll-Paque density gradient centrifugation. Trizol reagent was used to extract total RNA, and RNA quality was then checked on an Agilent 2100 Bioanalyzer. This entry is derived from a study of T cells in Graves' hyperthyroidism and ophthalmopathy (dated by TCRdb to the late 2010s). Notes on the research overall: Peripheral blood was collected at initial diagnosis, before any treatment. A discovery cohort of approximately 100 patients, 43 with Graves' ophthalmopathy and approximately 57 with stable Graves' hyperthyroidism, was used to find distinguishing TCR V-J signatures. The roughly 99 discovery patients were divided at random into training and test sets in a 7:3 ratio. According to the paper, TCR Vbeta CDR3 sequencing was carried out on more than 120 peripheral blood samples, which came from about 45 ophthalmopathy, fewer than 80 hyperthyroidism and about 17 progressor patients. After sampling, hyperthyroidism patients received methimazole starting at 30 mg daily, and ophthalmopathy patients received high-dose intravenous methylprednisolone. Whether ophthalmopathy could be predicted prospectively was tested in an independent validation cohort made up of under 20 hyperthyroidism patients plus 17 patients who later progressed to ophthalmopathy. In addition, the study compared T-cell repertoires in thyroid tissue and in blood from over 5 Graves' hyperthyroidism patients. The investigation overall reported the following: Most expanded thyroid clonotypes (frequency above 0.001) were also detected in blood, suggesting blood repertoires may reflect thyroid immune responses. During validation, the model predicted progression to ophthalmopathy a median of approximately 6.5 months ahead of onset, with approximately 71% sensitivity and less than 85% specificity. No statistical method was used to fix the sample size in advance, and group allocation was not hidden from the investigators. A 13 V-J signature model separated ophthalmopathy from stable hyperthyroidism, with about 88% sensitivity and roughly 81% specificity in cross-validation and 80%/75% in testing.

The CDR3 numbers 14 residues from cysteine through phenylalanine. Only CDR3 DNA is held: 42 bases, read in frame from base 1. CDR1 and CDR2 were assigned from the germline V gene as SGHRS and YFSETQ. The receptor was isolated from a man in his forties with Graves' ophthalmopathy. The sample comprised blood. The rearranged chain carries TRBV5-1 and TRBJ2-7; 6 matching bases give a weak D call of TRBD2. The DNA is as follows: TGCGCCAGCAACTTGAGGGACTGGGTTCTCGAGCAGTACTTC. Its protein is CASNLRDWVLEQYF.